This TCR beta chain was identified during a study of beta chain features in type 1 diabetes. CDR3 size: 14 residues. Germline loops: CDR1 SGHDN, CDR2 FVKESK. Unmatched junction bases numbered 4, after V lost 3 bases and J lost 4 bases. This clone appeared a few times. Isolated RNA was reverse transcribed in full, so expressed TCRB transcripts were sequenced. Only in-frame clones appear in the TCRdb table, and some are missing; sequencing was by immunoSEQ multiplex PCR. The sample has 360,000 or so clones; around 20% are singletons. V usage is TRBV14 and J usage is TRBJ1-1; TRBD1 aligns across 8 bases. The receptor's source is a woman aged 18 to 35 in good health. Input material: naive CD4+ T cells from blood. CDR3 nucleotides: TGTGCCAGCAGCCAGTACACAGGGGGCACTGAAGCTTTCTTT. This gives the protein CASSQYTGGTEAFF.